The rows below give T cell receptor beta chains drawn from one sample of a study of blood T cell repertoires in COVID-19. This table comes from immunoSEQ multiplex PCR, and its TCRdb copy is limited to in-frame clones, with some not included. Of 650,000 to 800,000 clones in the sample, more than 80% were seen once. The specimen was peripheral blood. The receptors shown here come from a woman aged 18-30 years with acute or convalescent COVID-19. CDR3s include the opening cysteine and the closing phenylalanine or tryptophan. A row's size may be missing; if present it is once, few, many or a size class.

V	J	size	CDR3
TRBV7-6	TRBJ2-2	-	CASSHGTAQTNTGELFF
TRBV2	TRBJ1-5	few	CASSATGNLNQPQHF
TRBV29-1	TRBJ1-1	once	CSAPITDTEAFF
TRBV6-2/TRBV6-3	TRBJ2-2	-	CASSFQAGGPNTGELFF
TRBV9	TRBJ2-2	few	CASRTGHDTGELFF
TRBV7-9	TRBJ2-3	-	CASSPTGASTDTQYF
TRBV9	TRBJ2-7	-	CASSGDRLYEQYF
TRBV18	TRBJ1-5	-	CASSPSVYSNQPQHF
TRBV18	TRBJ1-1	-	CASSVTGDPTEAFF
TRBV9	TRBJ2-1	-	CASSAPGGQRHYNEQFF
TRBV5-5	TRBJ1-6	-	CASSFWAYNSPLHF
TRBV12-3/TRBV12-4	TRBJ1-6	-	CASSGPVSSPLHF
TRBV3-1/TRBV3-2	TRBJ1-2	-	CASSPLGEGRYGYTF
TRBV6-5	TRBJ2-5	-	CASSLSGGEETQYF
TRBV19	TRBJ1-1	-	CASRRIPLQNTEAFF
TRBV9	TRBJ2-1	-	CASSVDRAAYNEQFF
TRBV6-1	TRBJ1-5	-	CASSEQQGRNQPQHF
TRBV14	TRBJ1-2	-	CASSQRTGKGYYGYTF
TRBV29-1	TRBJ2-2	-	CSVRLTGQGTGELFF
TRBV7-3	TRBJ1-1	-	CASSLRGNTEAFF
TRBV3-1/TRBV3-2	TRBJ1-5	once	CASSPQLDRRSYSNQPQHF
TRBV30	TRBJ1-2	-	CAWKPGQGYPLDGYTF
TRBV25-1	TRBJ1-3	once	CASSDIETGRNTIYF
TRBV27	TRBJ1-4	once	CASSSLGYNEKLFF
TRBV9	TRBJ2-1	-	CASSVISGGRDEQFF
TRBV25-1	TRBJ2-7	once	CASTPGQGAGEQYF
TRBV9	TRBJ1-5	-	CASSEGHHNQPQHF